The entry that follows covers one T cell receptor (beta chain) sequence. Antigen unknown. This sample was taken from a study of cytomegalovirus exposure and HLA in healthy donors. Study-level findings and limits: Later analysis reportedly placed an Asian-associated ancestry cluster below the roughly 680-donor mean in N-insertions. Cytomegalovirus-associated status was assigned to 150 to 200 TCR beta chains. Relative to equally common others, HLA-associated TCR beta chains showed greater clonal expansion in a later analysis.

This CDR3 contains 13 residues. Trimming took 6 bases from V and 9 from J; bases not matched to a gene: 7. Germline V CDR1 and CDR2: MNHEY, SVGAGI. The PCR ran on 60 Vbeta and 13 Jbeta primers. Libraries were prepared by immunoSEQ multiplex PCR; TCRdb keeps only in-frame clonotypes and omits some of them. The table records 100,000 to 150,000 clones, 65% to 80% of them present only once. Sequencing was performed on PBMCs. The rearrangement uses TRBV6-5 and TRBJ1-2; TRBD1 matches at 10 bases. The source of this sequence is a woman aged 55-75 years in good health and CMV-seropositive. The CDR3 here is CASRRTGGRSYTF. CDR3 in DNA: TGTGCCAGCAGAAGGACAGGGGGACGGAGCTACACCTTC.